A single sample is the source of the 22 T cell receptor beta chains below, sequenced in a study of T cell repertoires in cytomegalovirus infection (dated by TCRdb to between 2018 and 2021). These receptors are not linked to any known antigen. The treatment or condition label on this specimen signifies: in vitro stimulation with specific CMV peptide epitopes to enrich CMV-specific T cells. Sequencer: Illumina HiSeq 1500. TCRdb's own reprocessing of the public reads used fastp at Q25 and MiXCR and kept productive beta chains. CDR3 protein duplicates are merged, each entry listing the most common genes and DNA. This sample comprises roughly 80,000 distinct CDR3 sequences, 20% to 30% of them detected only once. The leading ten clones occupy roughly 50% of the sample. Sequenced here: CD8+ T cells from cultured PBMCs, sampled from culture after CMV antigen stimulation. The source of these receptors is a human donor in good health (CMV status not recorded). Some clones in this sample may be carry-over from other donors' samples.

This clonotype was found many times. CDR3 nucleotides: TGTGCCAGCAGCATGGTTGGGGGAGGAGAGCAGTTCTTC. Its translation is CASSMVGGGEQFF. This chain links TRBV7-9 with TRBJ2-1; TRBD2 might be the D (6 bases). The CDR3 is 13 residues long. Trimming took 5 bases from V and 10 from J, leaving 15 bases between them. The germline V gene encodes CDR1 SEHNR and CDR2 FQNEAQ (reference sequence). Full variable domain (outside the CDR3, taken from reference TRBV7-9 and TRBJ2-1): DTGVSQNPRHKITKRGQNVTFRCDPISEHNRLYWYRQTLGQGPEFLTYFQNEAQLEKSRLLSDRFSAERPKGSFSTLEIQRTEQGDSAMYLCASSMVGGGEQFFGPGTRLTVL.

This clonotype was found a few times. This rearrangement joins TRBV12-3 or TRBV12-4 to TRBJ1-2; D uncertain. V lost 0 bases and J lost 3, with 5 bases in between. This CDR3 has 13 residues. As DNA, the CDR3 is TGTGCCAGCAGTTTAGCCCGGGACTATGGCTACACCTTC. It specifies CASSLARDYGYTF.

Only a few counts were recorded for this clonotype. This chain links TRBV12-3 or TRBV12-4 with TRBJ2-3; D unclear. Trimming took off 5 bases at V and 6 bases at J, with 12 bases between the two ends. This CDR3 comprises 13 residues. CDR3 region: CASSPKTTDTQYF. The CDR3, as DNA: TGTGCCAGCAGTCCCAAGACGACGGATACGCAGTATTTT.

This clonotype was detected many times. The CDR3 region has the DNA TGTGCCAGCAGTTCACTCCAGGGCTCCTACAATGAGCAGTTCTTC. Amino acid sequence: CASSSLQGSYNEQFF. J is TRBJ2-1 and V is TRBV12-3 or TRBV12-4, with D possibly matching TRBD1 (5 bases). There are 15 residues in the CDR3. The V and J ends lost 4 bases and 0 bases respectively, with 10 bases between them.

DNA of the CDR3: TGTGCCAGCAAGGGGGCAGACAATGAGCAGTTCTTC. The encoded protein is CASKGADNEQFF. This chain connects TRBV27 to TRBJ2-1; 7 nucleotides match TRBD1. The V gene end was trimmed by 7 bases and the J gene end by 5 bases; junction bases not matched to a gene: 2. The CDR3 consists of 12 residues. Germline loops: CDR1 MNHEY, CDR2 SMNVEV (reference sequence).

This clonotype appeared many times. The chain combines TRBV6-1 with TRBJ2-7, with 10 positions matching TRBD2. Trimming at V came to 5 bases and at J to 0 bases, leaving 1 base not matched to a gene. The germline V gene encodes CDR1 MNHNS and CDR2 SASEGT. The CDR3 has 14 amino acids. CDR3 loop: CASSLAGASYEQYF. CDR3 DNA: TGTGCCAGCAGTCTAGCGGGGGCCTCCTACGAGCAGTACTTC.

This clonotype was picked up a small number of times. The chain carries TRBV27 and TRBJ1-5, with D perhaps TRBD1 (6 bases). Trimming cost V 2 bases and J 10 bases, with 12 bases left between them. The CDR3 is made up of 13 amino acids. Per the germline V gene, CDR1 is MNHEY and CDR2 is SMNVEV (reference sequence). The CDR3 nucleotides read TGTGCCAGCAGTTTAGCAGGGGCGAGACCCCAGCATTTT. This codes for CASSLAGARPQHF.

The chain combines TRBV2 with TRBJ1-3; D unresolved. Per the germline V gene, CDR1 is SNHLY and CDR2 is FYNNEI. There are 14 residues in the CDR3. Trimming pared 3 bases from V and 1 base from J, leaving 7 bases between. CDR3 bases: TGTGCCAGCAGTGAGTCGGGGTCTGGAAACACCATATATTTT. Protein: CASSESGSGNTIYF.

J is TRBJ2-7 and V is TRBV13, with TRBD1 matching 9 bases. The CDR3 extends over 15 amino acids. Trimming took 5 bases from V and 4 from J; bases not matched to a gene: 9. CDR1 and CDR2 (germline): PRHDT, FYEKMQ (reference sequence). For the CDR3, the DNA is TGTGCCAGCAGCAGCGGACAGGGGCCGGGGTACGAGCAGTACTTC. This gives the protein CASSSGQGPGYEQYF.

This clonotype was counted ten times or more. V and J are TRBV12-3 or TRBV12-4 and TRBJ2-1; perhaps TRBD2 as D (6 bases). V was trimmed by 1 base and J by 0 bases, leaving 13 bases between them. The CDR3 runs to 17 residues. The CDR3: CASSLELADPSYNEQFF. The CDR3 nucleotides read TGTGCCAGCAGTTTAGAGTTAGCGGACCCCTCCTACAATGAGCAGTTCTTC.

This clonotype was seen at least ten times. The CDR3: CASSLGREQYF. The CDR3 nucleotides read TGTGCCAGCAGCTTAGGGAGGGAGCAGTACTTC. V is TRBV7-2 and J is TRBJ2-7; possibly TRBD2 for D (5 bases). Looked up from germline, CDR1 is SGHTA and CDR2 is FQGNSA. V lost 1 base and J lost 7, with 5 bases in between. The CDR3 spans 11 residues.

This clonotype was found many times. This chain connects TRBV27 to TRBJ1-2; D unclear. CDR1 and CDR2 from the germline V gene are MNHEY and SMNVEV (reference sequence). The CDR3 consists of 14 residues. V was cut by 5 bases and J by 2 bases, with 12 bases left in between. CDR3 sequence reads: CASSKYRNNYGYTF. CDR3 bases: TGTGCCAGCAGTAAATACAGAAACAACTATGGCTACACCTTC.

This chain joins TRBV3-1 and TRBJ1-1; 7 nucleotides agree with TRBD1. The V segment lost 4 bases and the J segment 2 bases; nucleotides outside the gene matches: 4. The CDR3 has 14 amino acids. Germline loops: CDR1 LGHDT, CDR2 YNNKEL (reference sequence). CDR3 in amino acids: CASSRYRGNTEAFF. The CDR3 coding sequence is TGTGCCAGCAGCCGGTACAGGGGTAACACTGAAGCTTTCTTT. Variable domain in full (rest from reference TRBV3-1 and TRBJ1-1): DTAVSQTPKYLVTQMGNDKSIKCEQNLGHDTMYWYKQDSKKFLKIMFSYNNKELIINETVPNRFSPKSPDKAHLNLHINSLELGDSAVYFCASSRYRGNTEAFFGQGTRLTVV.

The chain couples TRBV3-1 to TRBJ2-2; TRBD1 is a possible D gene (7 bases). Germline assignment: CDR1 LGHDT and CDR2 YNNKEL (reference sequence). Deletions cut 1 base from V and 4 bases from J, with 10 bases between. There are 15 residues in the CDR3. CDR3 protein: CASSQAGGSTGELFF. CDR3 nucleotide sequence: TGTGCCAGCAGCCAAGCAGGGGGGAGCACCGGGGAGCTGTTTTTT. The whole variable domain, filled in from reference TRBV3-1 and TRBJ2-2, reads DTAVSQTPKYLVTQMGNDKSIKCEQNLGHDTMYWYKQDSKKFLKIMFSYNNKELIINETVPNRFSPKSPDKAHLNLHINSLELGDSAVYFCASSQAGGSTGELFFGEGSRLTVL.

V and J are TRBV6-2 or TRBV6-3 and TRBJ1-5; no clear D. Germline V CDR1 and CDR2: MNHEY, SVGEGT. The CDR3 spans 14 residues. V was cut by 1 base and J by 3 bases, with 7 bases left in between. The CDR3 DNA reads as TGTGCCAGCAGTTACTACGGGTTCAATCAGCCCCAGCATTTT. This codes for CASSYYGFNQPQHF.

This clonotype was counted at least ten times. The chain employs TRBV11-2 and TRBJ2-4; D is perhaps TRBD1 (6 bases). Trimming cost V 4 bases and J 1 base, with 8 bases left between them. The germline V gene has CDR1 SGHAT and CDR2 FQNNGV. The CDR3 loop spans 14 amino acids. The CDR3 loop reads CASSYDRAKNIQYF. The CDR3, as DNA: TGTGCCAGCAGCTATGACAGGGCCAAAAACATTCAGTACTTC.

The J gene is TRBJ2-1, the V gene TRBV27; tentative D call: TRBD1 (5 bases). The V end was cut by 6 bases, the J end by 4 bases, with 13 bases between. CDR3 length equals 14 residues. Germline loops: CDR1 MNHEY, CDR2 SMNVEV (reference sequence). The chain's CDR3 is CASSQARTYNEQFF. The CDR3 nucleotides read TGTGCCAGCAGCCAAGCCCGGACATACAATGAGCAGTTCTTC.

This chain joins TRBV24-1 and TRBJ2-7; 7 bases are a match to TRBD1. CDR1 and CDR2 from the germline V gene are KGHDR and SFDVKD. The CDR3 totals 14 residues. After removal of 4 bases from V and 3 bases from J, the junction contained 5 bases not matched to a gene. The CDR3 bases are TGTGCCACCAGTGACCAACAGGGGAACTACGAGCAGTACTTC. It codes for CATSDQQGNYEQYF.

The V and J genes are TRBV28 and TRBJ1-1, with 8 nucleotides matching TRBD1. The CDR3 extends over 14 amino acids. Trimming took 7 bases from V and 7 from J; bases not matched to a gene: 11. Germline V gene sequence: CDR1 MDHEN, CDR2 SYDVKM. DNA of the CDR3: TGTGCCAGCATCATAGACAGGGGAAGGAATGAAGCTTTCTTT. Its protein product is CASIIDRGRNEAFF.

V is TRBV6-2 or TRBV6-3 and J is TRBJ2-7, with D maybe TRBD1 (6 bases). This CDR3 has 13 residues. Germline V gives CDR1 MNHEY, CDR2 SVGEGT. Between the trimmed V and J ends, which lost 4 bases and 4 bases, there was a span of 11 bases. The CDR3 nucleotides are TGTGCCAGCAGTTCGGGACACTTTTACGAGCAGTACTTC. Amino acids: CASSSGHFYEQYF.

A few counts support this clonotype. The rearrangement links TRBV27 to TRBJ1-6; D ambiguous. The CDR3 is 14 residues long. The ends were cut back, 4 bases at V and 5 bases at J, with 9 bases in the middle. Germline values: CDR1 MNHEY, CDR2 SMNVEV (reference sequence). The CDR3 here is CASSYPSHNSPLHF. CDR3 sequence (DNA): TGTGCCAGCAGTTACCCCAGTCATAATTCACCCCTCCACTTT.

The chain carries TRBV4-3 and TRBJ1-2; no definite D call. V shed 4 bases and J shed 6 bases, with 15 bases lying between them. The CDR3 is 14 amino acids. Germline lookup yields CDR1 LGHNA and CDR2 YSLEER. The CDR3 DNA follows: TGCGCCAGCAGCCGGAGAGGGTATGGGGATGGCTACACCTTC. Encoded protein: CASSRRGYGDGYTF.